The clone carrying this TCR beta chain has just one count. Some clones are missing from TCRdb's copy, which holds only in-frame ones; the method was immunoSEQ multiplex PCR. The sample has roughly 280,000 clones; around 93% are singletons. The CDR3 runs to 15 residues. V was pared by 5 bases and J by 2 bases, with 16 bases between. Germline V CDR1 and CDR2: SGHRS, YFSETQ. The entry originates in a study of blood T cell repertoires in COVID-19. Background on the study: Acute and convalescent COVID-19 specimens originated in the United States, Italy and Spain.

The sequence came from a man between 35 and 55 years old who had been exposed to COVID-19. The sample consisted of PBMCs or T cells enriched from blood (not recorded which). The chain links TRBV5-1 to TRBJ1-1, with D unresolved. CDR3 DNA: TGCGCCAGCAGTCGGTTTCGCGCGGCAAACACTGAAGCTTTCTTT. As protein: CASSRFRAANTEAFF.